The present TCR beta chain was sequenced within a study of identical twins. General study results and limits: Researchers caution that invariant MAIT and iNKT cells could partly confound zero-insertion analyses.

About this clonotype: The antigen is undetermined.

Using its own MiXCR run on the 5' RACE reads, TCRdb lists one record per CDR3 protein. The table shows 400,000 to 600,000 distinct CDR3 sequences, with around 22% occurring only once. CDR1 and CDR2 from the germline V gene are SGHRS and YFSETQ. The V and J ends lost 0 bases and 5 bases respectively, with 14 bases between them. The CDR3 runs 15 residues. The data also belong to a second study, concerning yellow fever vaccine responses in identical twins.

This receptor was obtained from a woman aged 18 to 35 in good health. This chain joins TRBV5-1 and TRBJ1-1; D might be TRBD1 (5 bases). The material sequenced was CD4+ T cells sorted from blood. CDR3 loop: CASSLAAGKGTEAFF. The CDR3 bases are TGCGCCAGCAGCTTGGCCGCAGGTAAGGGGACTGAAGCTTTCTTT.